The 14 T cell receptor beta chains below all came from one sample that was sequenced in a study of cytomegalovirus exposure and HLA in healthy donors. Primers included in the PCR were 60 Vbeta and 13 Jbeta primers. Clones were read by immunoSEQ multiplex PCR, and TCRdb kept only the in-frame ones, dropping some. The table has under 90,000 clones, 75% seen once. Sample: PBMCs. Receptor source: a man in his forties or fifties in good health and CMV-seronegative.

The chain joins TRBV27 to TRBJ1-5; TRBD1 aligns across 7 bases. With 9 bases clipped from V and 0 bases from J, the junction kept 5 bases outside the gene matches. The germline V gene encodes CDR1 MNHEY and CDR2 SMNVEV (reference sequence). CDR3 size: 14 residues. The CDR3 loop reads CARMDRYSNQPQHF. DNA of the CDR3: TGTGCCAGGATGGACAGGTATAGCAATCAGCCCCAGCATTTT.

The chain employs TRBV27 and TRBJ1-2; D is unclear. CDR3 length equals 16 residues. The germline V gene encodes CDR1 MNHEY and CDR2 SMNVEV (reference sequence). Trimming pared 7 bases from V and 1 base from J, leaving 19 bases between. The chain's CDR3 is CASTSPREVGNYGYTF. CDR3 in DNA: TGTGCCAGCACCTCTCCTAGGGAGGTCGGTAACTATGGCTACACCTTC.

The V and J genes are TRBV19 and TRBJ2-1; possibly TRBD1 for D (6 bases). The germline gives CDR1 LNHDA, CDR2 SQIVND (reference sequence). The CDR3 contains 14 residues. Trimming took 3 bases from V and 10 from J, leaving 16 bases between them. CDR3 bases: TGTGCCAGTAGTATCAGGGGCATTGGTCCAGAGCAGTTCTTC. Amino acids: CASSIRGIGPEQFF.

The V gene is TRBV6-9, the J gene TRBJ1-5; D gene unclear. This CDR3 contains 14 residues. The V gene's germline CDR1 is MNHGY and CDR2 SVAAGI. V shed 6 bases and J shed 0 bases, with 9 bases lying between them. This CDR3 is CASRPTRSNQPQHF. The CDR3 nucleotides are TGTGCCAGCAGACCGACTCGTAGCAATCAGCCCCAGCATTTT.

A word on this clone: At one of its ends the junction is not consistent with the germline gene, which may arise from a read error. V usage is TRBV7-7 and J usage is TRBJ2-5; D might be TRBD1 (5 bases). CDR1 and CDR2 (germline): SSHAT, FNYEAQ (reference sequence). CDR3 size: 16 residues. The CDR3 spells CASSLGRQGIGETQYF. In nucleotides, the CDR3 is TGTGCTAGCAGCTTAGGTCGTCAGGGCATCGGCGAGACCCAGTACTTC. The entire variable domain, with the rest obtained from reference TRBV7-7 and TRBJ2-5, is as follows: GAGVSQSPRYKVTKRGQDVTLRCDPISSHATLYWYQQALGQGPEFLTYFNYEAQPDKSGLPSDRFSAERPEGSISTLTIQRTEQRDSAMYRCASSLGRQGIGETQYFGPGTRLLVL.

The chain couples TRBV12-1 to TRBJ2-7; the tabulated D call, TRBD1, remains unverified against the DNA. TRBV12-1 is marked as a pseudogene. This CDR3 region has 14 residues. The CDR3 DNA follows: TGTGCCAGCAGCTTTGATCACAGCTCCTACGAGCAGTACTTC. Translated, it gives CASSFDHSSYEQYF.

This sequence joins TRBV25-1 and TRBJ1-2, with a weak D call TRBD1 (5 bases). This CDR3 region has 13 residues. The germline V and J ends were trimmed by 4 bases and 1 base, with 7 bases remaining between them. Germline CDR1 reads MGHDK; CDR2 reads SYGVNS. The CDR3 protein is CASSGQSNYGYTF. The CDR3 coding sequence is TGTGCCAGCAGTGGACAGAGTAACTATGGCTACACCTTC.

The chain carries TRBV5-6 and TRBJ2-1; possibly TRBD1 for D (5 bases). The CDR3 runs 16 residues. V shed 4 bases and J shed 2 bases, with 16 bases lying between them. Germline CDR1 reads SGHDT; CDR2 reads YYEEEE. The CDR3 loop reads CASSLVGGHPYNEQFF. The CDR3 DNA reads TGTGCCAGCAGCCTAGTAGGTGGACACCCCTACAATGAGCAGTTCTTC.

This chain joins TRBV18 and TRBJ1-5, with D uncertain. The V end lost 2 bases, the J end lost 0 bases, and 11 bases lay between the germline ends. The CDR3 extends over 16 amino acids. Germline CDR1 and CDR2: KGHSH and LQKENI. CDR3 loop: CASSPTQQYSNQPQHF. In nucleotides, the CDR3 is TGTGCCAGCTCACCAACACAGCAATATAGCAATCAGCCCCAGCATTTT.

The CDR3 reads CASRRGAYNEQFF. The CDR3 DNA reads TGTGCCAGCAGGCGGGGTGCCTACAATGAGCAGTTCTTC. The V call is TRBV7-8, the J call TRBJ2-1; maybe TRBD2 (6 bases). The germline V gene has CDR1 SGHVS and CDR2 FQNEAQ. This CDR3 spans 13 amino acids. Between the trimmed V and J ends, which lost 6 bases and 2 bases, there was a span of 8 bases. Full variable domain (outside the CDR3, taken from reference TRBV7-8 and TRBJ2-1): GAGVSQSPRYKVAKRGQDVALRCDPISGHVSLFWYQQALGQGPEFLTYFQNEAQLDKSGLPSDRFFAERPEGSVSTLKIQRTQQEDSAVYLCASRRGAYNEQFFGPGTRLTVL.

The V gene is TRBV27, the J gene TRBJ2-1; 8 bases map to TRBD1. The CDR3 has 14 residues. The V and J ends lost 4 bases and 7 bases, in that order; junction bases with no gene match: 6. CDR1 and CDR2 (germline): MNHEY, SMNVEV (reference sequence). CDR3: CASSSRTGKNEQFF. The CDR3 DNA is TGTGCCAGCAGTTCGAGGACAGGGAAGAATGAGCAGTTCTTC.

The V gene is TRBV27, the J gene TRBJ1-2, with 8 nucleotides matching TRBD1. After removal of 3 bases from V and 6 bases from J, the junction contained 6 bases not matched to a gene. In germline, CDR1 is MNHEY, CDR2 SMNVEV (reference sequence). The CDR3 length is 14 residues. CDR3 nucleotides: TGTGCCAGCAGTTTTGTGGGACAGGTGGATGGCTACACCTTC. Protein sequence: CASSFVGQVDGYTF.

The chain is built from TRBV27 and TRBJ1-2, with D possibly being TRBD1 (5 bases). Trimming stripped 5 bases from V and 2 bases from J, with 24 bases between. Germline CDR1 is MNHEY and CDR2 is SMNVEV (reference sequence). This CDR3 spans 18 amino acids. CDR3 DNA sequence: TGTGCCAGCAGTCTCTTATCCCGGGGGGGGTCTGGGAACTATGGCTACACCTTC. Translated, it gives CASSLLSRGGSGNYGYTF.

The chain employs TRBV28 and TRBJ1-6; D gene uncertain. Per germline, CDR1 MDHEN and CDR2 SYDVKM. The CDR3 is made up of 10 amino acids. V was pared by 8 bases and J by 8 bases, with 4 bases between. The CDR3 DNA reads TGTGCCAGCGGCTATTCACCCCTCCACTTT. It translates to CASGYSPLHF.